This T cell receptor beta chain was observed in a study of cytomegalovirus exposure and HLA in healthy donors. The J segment lost 1 base and the V segment lost 4 bases, leaving 7 bases of the junction unmatched. This CDR3 is 16 amino acids long. Germline V gene lookup returns CDR1 SGHRS and CDR2 YFSETQ. PCR employed 60 Vbeta and 13 Jbeta primers. Here immunoSEQ multiplex PCR was the method, and the copy in TCRdb shows in-frame clones only, minus some. This sample has about 110,000 clones; over 75% occur once, and the top ten carry approximately 6.9%. The clonotype comes from a man younger than 45 in good health and CMV-seropositive. Sequenced input: PBMCs. The chain combines TRBV5-1 with TRBJ2-2; 7 bases agree with TRBD1. The CDR3: CASSPLTGVNTGELFF. CDR3 sequence (DNA): TGCGCCAGCAGCCCGCTAACAGGGGTGAACACCGGGGAGCTGTTTTTT.